What follows describes a single T cell receptor beta chain. Its antigen remains unknown. Germline-derived CDR1 and CDR2 are SGDLS and YYNGEE. This CDR3 region has 15 residues. Trimming removed 2 bases from V and 3 bases from J; junction bases left unmatched: 4. The data stem from a study of cytomegalovirus exposure and HLA in healthy donors. Study observations and caveats: CMV serostatus was the only immune exposure information that was available. Reportedly, cytomegalovirus status was diagnosed with high sensitivity and specificity.

With 60 Vbeta and 13 Jbeta primers, the PCR was carried out. The method was immunoSEQ multiplex PCR; TCRdb's version includes in-frame clones alone and lacks a portion of them. The profile shows roughly 120,000 clones, less than 80% of them singletons. The specimen was PBMCs. The origin of this receptor is a man in his forties or fifties in good health and CMV-seropositive. The chain uses TRBV9 and TRBJ2-2; 7 positions agree with TRBD1. The CDR3 reads CASSVEGADTGELFF. The DNA for the CDR3 is TGTGCCAGCAGCGTCGAGGGGGCAGACACCGGGGAGCTGTTTTTT.